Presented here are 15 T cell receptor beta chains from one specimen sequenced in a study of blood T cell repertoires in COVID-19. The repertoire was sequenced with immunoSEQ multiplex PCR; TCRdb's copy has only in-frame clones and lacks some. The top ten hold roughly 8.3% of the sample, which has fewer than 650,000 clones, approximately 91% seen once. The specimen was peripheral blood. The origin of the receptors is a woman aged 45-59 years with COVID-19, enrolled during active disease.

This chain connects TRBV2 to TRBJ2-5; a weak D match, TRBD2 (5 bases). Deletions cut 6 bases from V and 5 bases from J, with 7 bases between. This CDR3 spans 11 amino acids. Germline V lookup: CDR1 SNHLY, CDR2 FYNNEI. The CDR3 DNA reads TGTGCCAGCAGGGCGGGCGAGACCCAGTACTTC. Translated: CASRAGETQYF.

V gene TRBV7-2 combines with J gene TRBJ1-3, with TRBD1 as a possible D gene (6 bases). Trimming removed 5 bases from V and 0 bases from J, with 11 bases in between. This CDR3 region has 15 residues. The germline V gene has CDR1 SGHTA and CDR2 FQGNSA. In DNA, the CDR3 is TGTGCCAGCAGCAGCGGACAGCTCTCTGGAAACACCATATATTTT. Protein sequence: CASSSGQLSGNTIYF.

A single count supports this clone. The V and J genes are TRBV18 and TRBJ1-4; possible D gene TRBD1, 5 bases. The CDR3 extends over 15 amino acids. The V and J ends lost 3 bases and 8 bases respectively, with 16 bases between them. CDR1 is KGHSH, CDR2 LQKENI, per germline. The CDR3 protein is CASSPPSAGSEKLFF. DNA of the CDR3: TGTGCCAGCTCACCTCCGAGCGCAGGGTCCGAAAAACTGTTTTTT.

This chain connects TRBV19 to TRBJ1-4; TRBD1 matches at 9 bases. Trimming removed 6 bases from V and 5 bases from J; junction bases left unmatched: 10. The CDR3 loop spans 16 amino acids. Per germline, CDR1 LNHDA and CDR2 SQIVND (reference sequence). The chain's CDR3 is CASRPSGQGRNEKLFF. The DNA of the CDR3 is TGTGCCAGTAGGCCTTCTGGACAGGGGAGAAATGAAAAACTGTTTTTT.

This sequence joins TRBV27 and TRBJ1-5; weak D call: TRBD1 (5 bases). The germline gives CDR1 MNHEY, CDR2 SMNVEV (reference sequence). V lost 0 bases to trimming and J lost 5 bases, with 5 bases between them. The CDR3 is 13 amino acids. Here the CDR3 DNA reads TGTGCCAGCAGTTTATCAGGGGATCAGCCCCAGCATTTT. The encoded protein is CASSLSGDQPQHF.

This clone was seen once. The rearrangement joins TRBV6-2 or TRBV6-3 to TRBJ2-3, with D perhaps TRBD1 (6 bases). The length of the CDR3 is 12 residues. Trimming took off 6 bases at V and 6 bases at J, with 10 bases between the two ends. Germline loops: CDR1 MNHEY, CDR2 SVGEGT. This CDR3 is CASSPGADTQYF. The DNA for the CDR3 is TGTGCCAGCAGCCCAGGGGCGGATACGCAGTATTTT.

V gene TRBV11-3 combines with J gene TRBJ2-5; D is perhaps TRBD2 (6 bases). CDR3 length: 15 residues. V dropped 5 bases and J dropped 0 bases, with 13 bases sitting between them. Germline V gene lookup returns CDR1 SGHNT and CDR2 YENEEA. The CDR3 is CASSVAGLNQETQYF. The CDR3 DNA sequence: TGTGCCAGCAGCGTCGCGGGGCTAAACCAAGAGACCCAGTACTTC.

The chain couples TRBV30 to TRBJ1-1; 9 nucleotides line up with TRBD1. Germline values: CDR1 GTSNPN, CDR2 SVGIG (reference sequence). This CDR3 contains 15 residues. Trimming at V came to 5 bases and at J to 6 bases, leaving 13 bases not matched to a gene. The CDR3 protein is CAWLTLQGAHAEAFF. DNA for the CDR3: TGTGCCTGGTTGACCCTACAGGGGGCGCACGCTGAAGCTTTCTTT.

CDR3 loop: CASSPGGAHQETQYF. In DNA, the CDR3 is TGCGCCAGCAGCCCCGGGGGGGCGCACCAAGAGACCCAGTACTTC. The chain has TRBV5-1 and TRBJ2-5, with 8 positions matching TRBD2. Trimming cost V 4 bases and J 0 bases; bases outside gene matches: 5. CDR3 length: 15 amino acids. Germline V gene lookup returns CDR1 SGHRS and CDR2 YFSETQ.

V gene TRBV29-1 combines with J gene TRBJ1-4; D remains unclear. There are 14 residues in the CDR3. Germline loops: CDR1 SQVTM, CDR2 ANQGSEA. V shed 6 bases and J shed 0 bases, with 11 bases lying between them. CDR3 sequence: CSVGQGATNEKLFF. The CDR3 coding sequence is TGCAGCGTGGGCCAAGGAGCAACTAATGAAAAACTGTTTTTT.

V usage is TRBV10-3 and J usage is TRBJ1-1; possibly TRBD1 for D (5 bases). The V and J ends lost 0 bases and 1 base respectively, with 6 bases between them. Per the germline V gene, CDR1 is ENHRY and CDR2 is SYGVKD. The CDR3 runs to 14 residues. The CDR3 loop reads CAISESGGNTEAFF. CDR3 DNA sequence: TGTGCCATCAGTGAGTCGGGGGGGAACACTGAAGCTTTCTTT.

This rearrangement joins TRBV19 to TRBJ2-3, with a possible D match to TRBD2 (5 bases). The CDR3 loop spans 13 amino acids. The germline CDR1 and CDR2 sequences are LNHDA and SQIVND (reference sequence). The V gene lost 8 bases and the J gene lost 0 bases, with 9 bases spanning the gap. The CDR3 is CASRGRSTDTQYF. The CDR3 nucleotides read TGTGCCAGTCGAGGGAGAAGCACAGATACGCAGTATTTT.

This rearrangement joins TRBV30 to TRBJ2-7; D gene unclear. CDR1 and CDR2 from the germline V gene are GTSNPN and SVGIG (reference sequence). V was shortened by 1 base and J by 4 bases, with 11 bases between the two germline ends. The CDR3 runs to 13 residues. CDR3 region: CAWSESHGYEQYF. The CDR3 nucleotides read TGTGCCTGGAGTGAATCCCACGGTTACGAGCAGTACTTC.

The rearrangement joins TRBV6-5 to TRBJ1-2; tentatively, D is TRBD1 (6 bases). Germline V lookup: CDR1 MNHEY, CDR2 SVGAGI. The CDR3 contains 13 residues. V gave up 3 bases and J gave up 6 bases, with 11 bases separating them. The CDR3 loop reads CASSYGTNDGYTF. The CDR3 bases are TGTGCCAGCAGTTATGGGACAAATGATGGCTACACCTTC.

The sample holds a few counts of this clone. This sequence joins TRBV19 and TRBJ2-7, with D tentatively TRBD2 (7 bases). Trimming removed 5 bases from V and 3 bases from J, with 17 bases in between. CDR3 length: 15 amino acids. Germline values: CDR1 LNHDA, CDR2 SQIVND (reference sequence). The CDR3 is CASSPFAGADYEQYF. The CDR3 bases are TGTGCCAGTAGTCCCTTTGCGGGGGCCGACTACGAGCAGTACTTC. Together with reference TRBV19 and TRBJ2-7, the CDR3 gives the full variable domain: DGGITQSPKYLFRKEGQNVTLSCEQNLNHDAMYWYRQDPGQGLRLIYYSQIVNDFQKGDIAEGYSVSREKKESFPLTVTSAQKNPTAFYLCASSPFAGADYEQYFGPGTRLTVT.